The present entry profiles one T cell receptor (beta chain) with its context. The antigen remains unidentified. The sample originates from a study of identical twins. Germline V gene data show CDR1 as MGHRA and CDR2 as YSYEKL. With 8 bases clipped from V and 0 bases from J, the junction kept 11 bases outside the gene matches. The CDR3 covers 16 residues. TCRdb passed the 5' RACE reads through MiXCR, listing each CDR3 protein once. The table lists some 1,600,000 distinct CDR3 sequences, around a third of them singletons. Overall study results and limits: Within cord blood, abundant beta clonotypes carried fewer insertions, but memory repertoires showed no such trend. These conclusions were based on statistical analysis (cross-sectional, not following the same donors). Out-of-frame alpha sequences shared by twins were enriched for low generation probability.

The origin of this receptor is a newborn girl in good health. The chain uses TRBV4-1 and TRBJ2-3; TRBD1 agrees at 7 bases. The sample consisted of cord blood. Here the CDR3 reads CASAKMGDRSTDTQYF. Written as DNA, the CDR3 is TGCGCCAGCGCTAAGATGGGGGACAGAAGCACAGATACGCAGTATTTT.